This T cell receptor (beta chain) was identified in a study of shared T cell receptors in the human thymus. Clones were read by immunoSEQ multiplex PCR, and TCRdb kept only the in-frame ones, dropping some. The table shows 600,000 to 900,000 clones, with approximately 83% occurring only once. CDR3 length: 16 residues. The germline V gene encodes CDR1 MNHEY and CDR2 SVGAGI. J lost 2 bases, V lost 0 bases, and 0 bases had no gene match. The sample was also linked to a second study, of human thymus T cells. That publication notes: Thymic tissue was derived from resections collected during corrective heart surgery. Use of V and J genes seemed skewed within the thymic and blood repertoires.

The chain uses TRBV6-5 and TRBJ2-6; TRBD2 matches 8 bases. This clonotype was obtained from a girl in the first two years of life with a congenital heart defect. Sequencing input: thymocytes. Here the CDR3 DNA reads TGTGCCAGCAGTTACTCGCGGGGGGCTGGGGCCAACGTCCTGACTTTC. Translating it yields CASSYSRGAGANVLTF.